This paragraph covers one T cell receptor beta chain sequence. Antigen specificity is unknown. The record originates from a study of T cell responses to AZD1222 COVID-19 vaccine. Broader study findings: Nearly half of spike-specific TCRs reportedly target variant regions that are unmutated in the B.1.351 and B.1.1.7 variants.

Germline V CDR1 and CDR2: KGHSH, LQKENI. V lost 5 bases and J lost 1, with 11 bases in between. The length of the CDR3 is 14 residues. Data came from immunoSEQ multiplex PCR; TCRdb stores just in-frame clones and leaves some out. The top ten hold 2.5% to 4% of the sample, which has approximately 140,000 clones, more than 85% seen once. Here the sequenced sample was peripheral blood, taken 28 days after the second AZD1222 dose. The clonotype comes from an adult who received the AZD1222 COVID-19 vaccine. The chain links TRBV18 to TRBJ1-1, with D perhaps TRBD1 (5 bases). CDR3 DNA sequence: TGTGCCAGCTCATTACCGACAGAGAACACTGAAGCTTTCTTT. This encodes CASSLPTENTEAFF.